This T cell receptor beta chain stems from a study of PD-1 blockade in classical Hodgkin lymphoma. About the study: Patients were administered nivolumab (3 mg/kg intravenously) every 2 weeks. Overall study results and limits: Diversity in CD4+ TCRs, unlike that measured in CD8+ TCRs, had risen significantly by C4D1. Lower baseline TCR diversity marked trial partial responders and progressors.

Relapse was seen in all patients after autologous stem cell transplantation, and brentuximab vedotin exposure was variable. Patients' outcomes at their best amounted to complete response, partial response or progressive disease. The table came from immunoSEQ multiplex PCR; TCRdb's copy has only in-frame clones and leaves some out. Found here are around 25,000 clones, around 70% of them singletons; the top ten hold roughly 12%. On this clone itself: Its target is not known.

The CDR3 has 13 amino acids. Germline V gene sequence: CDR1 MNHEY, CDR2 SVGAGI. V was cut by 1 base and J by 2 bases, with 5 bases left in between. This TCR was recovered from a human donor with classical Hodgkin lymphoma. Material: peripheral blood mononuclear cells (PBMCs), obtained before the second cycle of nivolumab. The chain has TRBV6-5 and TRBJ1-2; TRBD1 might be the D (5 bases). This chain's CDR3 is CASSYWDNYGYTF. DNA for the CDR3: TGTGCCAGCAGTTACTGGGACAACTATGGCTACACCTTC.